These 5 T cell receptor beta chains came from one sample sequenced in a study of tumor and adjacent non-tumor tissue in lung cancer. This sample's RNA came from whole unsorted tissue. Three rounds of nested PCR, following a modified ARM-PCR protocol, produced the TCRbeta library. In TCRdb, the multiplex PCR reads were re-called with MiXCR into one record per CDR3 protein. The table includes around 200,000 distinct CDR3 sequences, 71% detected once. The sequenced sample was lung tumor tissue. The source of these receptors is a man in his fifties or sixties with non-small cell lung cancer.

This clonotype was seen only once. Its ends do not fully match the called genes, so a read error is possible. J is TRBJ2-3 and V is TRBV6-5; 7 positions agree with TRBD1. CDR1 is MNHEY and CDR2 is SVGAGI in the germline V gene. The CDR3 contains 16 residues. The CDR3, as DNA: TGTGCCAGCAGTTACCTCGCAAGAGGGACAGCATATACGCAATATTTT. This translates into CASSYLARGTAYTQYF.

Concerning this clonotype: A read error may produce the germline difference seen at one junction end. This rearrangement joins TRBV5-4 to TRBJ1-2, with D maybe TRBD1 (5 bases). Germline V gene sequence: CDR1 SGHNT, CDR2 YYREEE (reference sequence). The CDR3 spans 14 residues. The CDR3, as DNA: TGTGCCAGCAGCTCGGCCGGTCCGACAGAGGGAAGGGTCTTC. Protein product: CASSSAGPTEGRVF. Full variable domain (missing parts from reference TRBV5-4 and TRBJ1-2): ETGVTQSPTHLIKTRGQQVTLRCSSQSGHNTVSWYQQALGQGPQFIFQYYREEENGRGNFPPRFSGLQFPNYSSELNVNALELDDSALYLCASSSAGPTEGRVFGSGTRLTVV.

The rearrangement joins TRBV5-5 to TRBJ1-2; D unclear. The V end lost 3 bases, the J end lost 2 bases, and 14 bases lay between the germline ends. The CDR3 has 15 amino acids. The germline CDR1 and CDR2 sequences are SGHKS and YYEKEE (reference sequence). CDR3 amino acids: CASSSIPDRNYGYTF. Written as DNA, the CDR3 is TGTGCCAGCAGCTCGATCCCTGACCGGAACTATGGCTACACCTTC.

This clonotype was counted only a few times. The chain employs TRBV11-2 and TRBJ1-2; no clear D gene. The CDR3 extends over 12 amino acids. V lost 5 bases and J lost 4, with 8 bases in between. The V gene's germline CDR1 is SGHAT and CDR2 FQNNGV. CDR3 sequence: CASSPTSYGYTF. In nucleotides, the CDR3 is TGTGCCAGCAGCCCCACGTCCTATGGCTACACCTTC. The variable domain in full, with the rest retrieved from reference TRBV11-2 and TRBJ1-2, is EAGVAQSPRYKIIEKRQSVAFWCNPISGHATLYWYQQILGQGPKLLIQFQNNGVVDDSQLPKDRFSAERLKGVDSTLKIQPAKLEDSAVYLCASSPTSYGYTFGSGTRLTVV.

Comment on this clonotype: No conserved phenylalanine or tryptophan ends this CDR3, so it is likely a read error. The CDR3 spells CASSPSGNSNQPQHI. DNA of the CDR3: TGCGCCAGCAGTCCCTCGGGAAATAGCAATCAGCCCCAGCATATT. This chain joins TRBV28 and TRBJ1-5; D is undetermined. This CDR3 is built from 15 residues. Per germline, CDR1 MDHEN and CDR2 SYDVKM.